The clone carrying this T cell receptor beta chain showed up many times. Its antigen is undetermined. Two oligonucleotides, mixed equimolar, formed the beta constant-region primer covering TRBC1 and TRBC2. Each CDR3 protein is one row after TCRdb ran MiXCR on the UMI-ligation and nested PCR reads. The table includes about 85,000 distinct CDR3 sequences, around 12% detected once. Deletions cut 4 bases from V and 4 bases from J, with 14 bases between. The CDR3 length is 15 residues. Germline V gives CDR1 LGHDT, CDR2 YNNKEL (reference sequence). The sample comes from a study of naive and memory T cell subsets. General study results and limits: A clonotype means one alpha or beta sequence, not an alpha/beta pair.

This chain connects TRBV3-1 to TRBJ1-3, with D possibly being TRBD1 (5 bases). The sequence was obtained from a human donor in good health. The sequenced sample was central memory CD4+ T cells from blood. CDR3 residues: CASSPGQPGGNTIYF. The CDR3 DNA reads TGTGCCAGCAGCCCCGGACAACCGGGAGGAAACACCATATATTTT.